Presented here are 4 T cell receptor beta chains from one specimen sequenced in a study of T cell responses to AZD1222 COVID-19 vaccine. Sequenced by immunoSEQ multiplex PCR; TCRdb stores in-frame clones only, minus some. The sample shows over 95,000 clones, approximately 89% of them seen only once. The source was peripheral blood, collected on day 0 of AZD1222 vaccination. These receptors originate from an adult in good health.

V and J are TRBV19 and TRBJ2-7; weak D call: TRBD2 (6 bases). The CDR3 spans 14 residues. Trimming removed 8 bases at V and 0 bases at J, with 14 bases between. The germline V gene encodes CDR1 LNHDA and CDR2 SQIVND (reference sequence). The CDR3 region has the DNA TGTGCCAGTCGCGGGACTTCGAGCTCCTACGAGCAGTACTTC. Its translation is CASRGTSSSYEQYF.

The V and J genes are TRBV10-2 and TRBJ1-1, with TRBD1 matching 8 bases. The CDR3 has 14 residues. Germline V lookup: CDR1 WSHSY, CDR2 SAAADI. Trimming removed 7 bases from V and 2 bases from J; junction bases left unmatched: 6. The CDR3 DNA reads as TGCGCCAGCACCCAGGGGGCGGGAAACACTGAAGCTTTCTTT. Translation gives CASTQGAGNTEAFF.

This chain links TRBV18 with TRBJ1-5, with 9 bases lining up with TRBD1. The CDR3 sequence is 16 residues long. The V gene's germline CDR1 is KGHSH and CDR2 LQKENI. Trimming took 4 bases from V and 1 from J; bases not matched to a gene: 5. The CDR3 is CASSRLGQGSNQPQHF. The CDR3 DNA follows: TGTGCCAGCTCACGATTGGGACAGGGAAGCAATCAGCCCCAGCATTTT.

The chain uses TRBV13 and TRBJ2-7; tentative D call: TRBD1 (6 bases). CDR1 is PRHDT, CDR2 FYEKMQ, per germline (reference sequence). The CDR3 is 14 amino acids. Trimming removed 4 bases at V and 0 bases at J, with 10 bases between. CDR3 sequence reads: CASSSQGYSYEQYF. The CDR3 DNA is TGTGCCAGCAGCTCGCAGGGGTACTCCTACGAGCAGTACTTC.